The 23 T cell receptor beta chains given below trace back to one sample, sequenced in a study of T cells in Graves' hyperthyroidism and ophthalmopathy. What was amplified from RNA transcripts were TCR beta CDR3 regions. RT-PCR in the first round (using the HTBI primer set) targeted the TCR CDR3. TCRdb called the multiplex PCR reads again in MiXCR, with one record for every CDR3 protein. The sample has around 340,000 distinct CDR3 sequences, 17% seen once. Sequenced sample: blood. Receptor source: a woman aged 25 to 39 with Graves' hyperthyroidism that later progressed to Graves' ophthalmopathy.

In this sample, this clonotype turned up many times. The chain couples TRBV19 to TRBJ2-3; TRBD2 matches 8 bases. There are 19 residues in the CDR3. J lost 0 bases, V lost 4 bases, and 15 bases had no gene match. Germline V lookup: CDR1 LNHDA, CDR2 SQIVND (reference sequence). The CDR3 region is CASSTPLAGSKISTDTQYF. The CDR3 nucleotides are TGTGCCAGTAGTACCCCGCTAGCGGGTAGCAAGATTAGCACAGATACGCAGTATTTT.

This clonotype was observed at least ten times. The V and J genes are TRBV9 and TRBJ1-4; perhaps TRBD1 as D (5 bases). The CDR3 has 15 amino acids. In germline, CDR1 is SGDLS, CDR2 YYNGEE. The V end lost 4 bases, the J end lost 8 bases, and 18 bases lay between the germline ends. This CDR3 reads CASSTGTGVSEKLFF. For the CDR3, the DNA is TGTGCCAGCAGCACCGGGACCGGCGTTTCGGAAAAACTGTTTTTT.

As for this clonotype: A read error is possible here, since a much larger clone lies one base away. The chain employs TRBV28 and TRBJ1-1; 10 bases line up with TRBD1. The germline V gene has CDR1 MDHEN and CDR2 SYDVKM. The CDR3 spans 16 residues. The trim removed 4 bases at V and 2 bases at J, leaving 7 bases unmatched. The CDR3 coding sequence is TGTGCCAGCAGTTCCTGGACAGGGGGTGCCAACACTGAAGCTTTCTTT. Protein: CASSSWTGGANTEAFF. The whole variable domain, remainder taken from reference TRBV28 and TRBJ1-1, is DVKVTQSSRYLVKRTGEKVFLECVQDMDHENMFWYRQDPGLGLRLIYFSYDVKMKEKGDIPEGYSVSREKKERFSLILESASTNQTSMYLCASSSWTGGANTEAFFGQGTRLTVV.

This clonotype was counted at least ten times. J is TRBJ2-7 and V is TRBV28; D is possibly TRBD1 (6 bases). The CDR3 runs 15 residues. Germline-derived CDR1 and CDR2 are MDHEN and SYDVKM. Trimming took off 2 bases at V and 2 bases at J, with 13 bases between the two ends. The CDR3 DNA reads TGTGCCAGCAGTTTAAGGGCAGGGGAGACCTACGAGCAGTACTTC. It codes for CASSLRAGETYEQYF.

This clonotype has a count of ten or more. The chain carries TRBV11-2 and TRBJ2-7, with TRBD2 as a possible D gene (6 bases). The length of the CDR3 is 16 residues. V was trimmed by 0 bases and J by 3 bases, leaving 15 bases between them. Germline V gives CDR1 SGHAT, CDR2 FQNNGV. In DNA, the CDR3 is TGTGCCAGCAGCTTAGACCACTACGGGACTCTCTACGAGCAGTACTTC. It encodes CASSLDHYGTLYEQYF.

Ten or more counts support this clonotype. The chain links TRBV27 to TRBJ2-2; 7 bases agree with TRBD1. Germline CDR1 is MNHEY and CDR2 is SMNVEV (reference sequence). The junction had 9 bases not matched to a gene; V was cut back by 4 bases and J by 4 bases. The CDR3 has 16 amino acids. CDR3 region: CASSWGQLGITGELFF. The CDR3 DNA is TGTGCCAGCAGTTGGGGACAGCTGGGCATCACCGGGGAGCTGTTTTTT.

This clonotype has a count of ten or more. V gene TRBV5-6 combines with J gene TRBJ2-5, with D perhaps TRBD2 (6 bases). V shed 7 bases and J shed 0 bases, with 19 bases lying between them. CDR1 SGHDT and CDR2 YYEEEE come from the germline V gene. The CDR3 consists of 16 residues. CDR3 amino acids: CASLLDAGRYQETQYF. As DNA, the CDR3 is TGTGCCAGCCTTTTAGACGCGGGGAGGTACCAAGAGACCCAGTACTTC. Using reference TRBV5-6 and TRBJ2-5 for the parts outside the CDR3, the full variable domain is DAGVTQSPTHLIKTRGQQVTLRCSPKSGHDTVSWYQQALGQGPQFIFQYYEEEERQRGNFPDRFSGHQFPNYSSELNVNALLLGDSALYLCASLLDAGRYQETQYFGPGTRLLVL.

This clonotype was seen at least ten times. The chain uses TRBV19 and TRBJ1-2; the D is unclear. The CDR3 has 14 residues. Germline CDR1 and CDR2: LNHDA and SQIVND (reference sequence). Trimming stripped 6 bases from V and 1 base from J, with 12 bases between. The DNA for the CDR3 is TGTGCCAGTAGAGACTGGGGAGTTAACTATGGCTACACCTTC. Protein sequence: CASRDWGVNYGYTF.

The rearrangement uses TRBV2 and TRBJ1-5; D uncertain. Trimming shortened V by 2 bases and J by 0 bases, and 14 bases separated the two germline ends. Germline V lookup: CDR1 SNHLY, CDR2 FYNNEI. The CDR3 consists of 17 residues. The chain's CDR3 is CASSESVAADSNQPQHF. CDR3 nucleotide sequence: TGTGCCAGCAGTGAAAGCGTCGCGGCGGATAGCAATCAGCCCCAGCATTTT.

This clonotype occurred a few times. The V call is TRBV28, the J call TRBJ1-2; 7 nucleotides align to TRBD1. The CDR3 is made up of 13 amino acids. The germline V gene has CDR1 MDHEN and CDR2 SYDVKM. V dropped 6 bases and J dropped 6; count of bases not matched to a gene: 7. This chain's CDR3 is CASSSGQRDGYTF. The DNA of the CDR3 is TGTGCCAGCAGCTCGGGACAGCGCGATGGCTACACCTTC.

Comment on this clonotype: A much larger clone lies a single base off, so this may be a read error. The conserved closing phenylalanine or tryptophan is absent in this CDR3, likely reflecting a read error. The chain is built from TRBV14 and TRBJ2-5, with D maybe TRBD1 (5 bases). V was shortened by 2 bases and J by 3 bases, with 19 bases between the two germline ends. Germline V gene lookup returns CDR1 SGHDN and CDR2 FVKESK. The CDR3 length is 17 residues. The CDR3 spells CASSQLGARVVEETQYL. Here the CDR3 DNA reads TGTGCCAGCAGCCAACTTGGGGCAAGGGTGGTTGAAGAGACCCAGTACCTC.

This clonotype has at least ten counts. The chain employs TRBV5-1 and TRBJ1-4; D might be TRBD1 (5 bases). The CDR3 runs to 16 residues. Germline CDR1 SGHRS, CDR2 YFSETQ. V lost 1 base, J lost 7 bases, and 17 bases lay in between. The CDR3 region is CASSLIGGYSGEKLFF. In DNA, the CDR3 is TGCGCCAGCAGCTTGATCGGGGGATACTCGGGTGAAAAACTGTTTTTT.

The chain recombines TRBV9 with TRBJ2-5; D not resolved. CDR1 and CDR2 from the germline V gene are SGDLS and YYNGEE. The CDR3 has 14 residues. V lost 6 bases and J lost 0, with 12 bases in between. CDR3 protein: CASKVGPNQETQYF. CDR3 DNA: TGTGCCAGCAAGGTAGGCCCGAACCAAGAGACCCAGTACTTC.

This clonotype was counted at least ten times. This chain uses TRBV12-3 or TRBV12-4 with TRBJ2-5; 7 bases are shared with TRBD2. The CDR3 consists of 13 residues. The V and J ends lost 4 bases and 4 bases, in that order; junction bases with no gene match: 3. CDR3: CASSWGGPETQYF. The CDR3 DNA sequence: TGTGCCAGCAGTTGGGGGGGTCCAGAGACCCAGTACTTC.

This clonotype was observed at least ten times. This rearrangement joins TRBV6-2 or TRBV6-3 to TRBJ1-2; 9 bases line up with TRBD1. The CDR3 covers 16 residues. V lost 2 bases and J lost 4; bases outside the gene matches: 8. In germline, CDR1 is MNHEY, CDR2 SVGEGT. In nucleotides, the CDR3 is TGTGCCAGCAGTTACACTCCGGGACAGGGAACCTATGGCTACACCTTC. This encodes CASSYTPGQGTYGYTF.

This clonotype has ten or more counts. The chain links TRBV27 to TRBJ2-3, with 9 nucleotides matching TRBD2. V lost 5 bases and J lost 6; bases outside the gene matches: 27. This CDR3 has 21 amino acids. Germline V gene data show CDR1 as MNHEY and CDR2 as SMNVEV (reference sequence). Written as DNA, the CDR3 is TGTGCCAGCAGTCCACAGAGGGTCCTGGTTGTCCCAGCGGGGGGTTTGGATACGCAGTATTTT. This codes for CASSPQRVLVVPAGGLDTQYF.

The chain has TRBV4-1 and TRBJ2-3; 8 bases are a match to TRBD2. V was clipped by 3 bases and J by 2 bases; unmatched bases: 10. The germline V gene encodes CDR1 MGHRA and CDR2 YSYEKL. CDR3 length: 17 amino acids. CDR3 sequence reads: CASSHPSGGLNTDTQYF. CDR3 bases: TGCGCCAGCAGCCATCCAAGCGGGGGACTAAACACAGATACGCAGTATTTT.

The table lists this clonotype with a few counts. This chain links TRBV10-3 with TRBJ1-6; no firm D call. CDR1 ENHRY and CDR2 SYGVKD come from the germline V gene. V was trimmed by 4 bases and J by 10 bases, leaving 11 bases between them. The CDR3 sequence is 13 residues long. The CDR3 sequence is CAISGGVRSPLHF. For the CDR3, the DNA is TGTGCCATCAGTGGGGGAGTTAGATCACCCCTCCACTTT.

This clonotype was recorded at least ten times. V gene TRBV7-8 combines with J gene TRBJ2-5, with 10 bases identical to TRBD2. Germline V gene data show CDR1 as SGHVS and CDR2 as FQNEAQ. This CDR3 contains 16 residues. V was pared by 1 base and J by 5 bases, with 7 bases of the junction left unmatched. CDR3 nucleotides: TGTGCCAGCAGCTTAGGGCTAGCGGGGGTTAGGGAGACCCAGTACTTC. This sequence encodes CASSLGLAGVRETQYF.

As for this clonotype: This may be a read error, as it is one base from a much larger clone. The chain couples TRBV19 to TRBJ2-2; D call uncertain. Germline CDR1 LNHDA, CDR2 SQIVND (reference sequence). The CDR3 spans 16 residues. V lost 5 bases to trimming and J lost 6 bases, with 19 bases between them. CDR3 sequence reads: CASSPSGRIWSGELFF. CDR3 sequence (DNA): TGTGCCAGTAGTCCCTCAGGCAGAATTTGGTCCGGGGAGCTGTTTTTT.

The table lists this clonotype with many counts. This sequence joins TRBV28 and TRBJ2-1, with D possibly being TRBD1 (5 bases). This CDR3 is built from 13 residues. V lost 2 bases, J lost 6 bases, and 8 bases lay in between. From germline, CDR1 is MDHEN and CDR2 SYDVKM. The CDR3, as DNA: TGTGCCAGCAGTTTAGCAGGGATCAATGAGCAGTTCTTC. Its protein is CASSLAGINEQFF.

In its sample, this clonotype was seen many times. The chain uses TRBV27 and TRBJ2-2, with D hard to call. V dropped 5 bases and J dropped 8 bases, with 27 bases sitting between them. In germline, CDR1 is MNHEY, CDR2 SMNVEV (reference sequence). This CDR3 is 18 amino acids long. CDR3 in amino acids: CASSPWGRGQPNVGELFF. The CDR3 bases are TGTGCCAGCAGTCCCTGGGGTCGTGGGCAGCCGAACGTTGGGGAGCTGTTTTTT.

This clonotype was seen repeatedly, ten times or more. This rearrangement joins TRBV6-1 to TRBJ2-7, with a weak D call TRBD1 (5 bases). The germline V gene has CDR1 MNHNS and CDR2 SASEGT. V was cut by 2 bases and J by 0 bases, with 14 bases left in between. The CDR3 is made up of 16 amino acids. In nucleotides, the CDR3 is TGTGCCAGCAGTGAACGGGTCACAGGAAACTCCTACGAGCAGTACTTC. This sequence encodes CASSERVTGNSYEQYF.